Following are 24 T cell receptor beta chains from one sample sequenced in a study of regulatory T cells in long-lasting Graves disease. For TCR beta, libraries came from iRepertoire HTBI primers and Arm-PCR of CDR3 regions. Each CDR3 protein is one row after TCRdb ran MiXCR on the multiplex PCR reads. The top ten hold over 15% of the sample, which has about 470,000 distinct CDR3 sequences, under 15% seen once. Time point specified: newly diagnosed GD, antithyroid drugs for less than 3 months. The TCR library was prepared using RNA isolated from PBMCs. These data were also filed under a second study, of T cells in Graves' hyperthyroidism and ophthalmopathy.

Sequencing used peripheral blood mononuclear cells (PBMCs), obtained at new diagnosis, from a patient treated with antithyroid drugs. These receptors came from a woman aged 30 to 39 with Graves disease.

This clonotype showed up many times. The chain is built from TRBV18 and TRBJ2-7; D might be TRBD1 or TRBD2, each matching 5 bases. The CDR3 consists of 14 residues. V shed 3 bases and J shed 2 bases, with 11 bases lying between them. CDR1 and CDR2 from the germline V gene are KGHSH and LQKENI. CDR3 amino acids: CASSPRDGAYEQYF. In DNA, the CDR3 is TGTGCCAGCTCACCTAGGGACGGAGCCTACGAGCAGTACTTC.

Ten or more counts support this clonotype. The chain recombines TRBV6-5 with TRBJ1-6; a weak D match, TRBD1 (5 bases). Germline V CDR1 and CDR2: MNHEY, SVGAGI. The CDR3 loop spans 12 amino acids. Trimming stripped 0 bases from V and 15 bases from J, with 9 bases between. CDR3 residues: CASSYSGDLLHF. CDR3 nucleotide sequence: TGTGCCAGCAGTTACTCAGGGGATCTCCTCCACTTT.

This clonotype was found many times. The rearrangement joins TRBV28 to TRBJ1-5; TRBD1 matches at 10 bases. Trimming cost V 4 bases and J 0 bases; bases outside gene matches: 9. The CDR3 runs to 18 residues. Germline V gene data show CDR1 as MDHEN and CDR2 as SYDVKM. The CDR3 loop is CASSSSGTGAFSNQPQHF. The CDR3 nucleotides are TGTGCCAGCAGTTCATCCGGGACAGGGGCGTTTAGCAATCAGCCCCAGCATTTT.

This clonotype occurred many times. This rearrangement joins TRBV9 to TRBJ2-3, with TRBD2 matching over 8 bases. The CDR3 is 15 residues long. Germline V lookup: CDR1 SGDLS, CDR2 YYNGEE. Trimming took 5 bases from V and 2 from J; bases not matched to a gene: 7. In DNA, the CDR3 is TGTGCCAGCAGGTCCAGCGGGAGTGCCACAGATACGCAGTATTTT. Its protein product is CASRSSGSATDTQYF. Full variable domain (rest looked up from reference TRBV9 and TRBJ2-3): DSGVTQTPKHLITATGQRVTLRCSPRSGDLSVYWYQQSLDQGLQFLIQYYNGEERAKGNILERFSAQQFPDLHSELNLSSLELGDSALYFCASRSSGSATDTQYFGPGTRLTVL.

This clonotype has ten or more counts. V and J are TRBV3-1 and TRBJ1-1, with 9 bases fitting TRBD1. In germline, CDR1 is LGHDT, CDR2 YNNKEL (reference sequence). This CDR3 is built from 14 residues. V lost 4 bases, J lost 5 bases, and 5 bases stayed unmatched. The CDR3 region has the DNA TGTGCCAGCAGCCCACAGGGGGCAAGGACTGAAGCTTTCTTT. It encodes CASSPQGARTEAFF.

This clonotype was observed a handful of times. The chain links TRBV27 to TRBJ2-7, with D possibly matching TRBD2 (5 bases). Germline lookup yields CDR1 MNHEY and CDR2 SMNVEV (reference sequence). The V end lost 4 bases, the J end lost 6 bases, and 13 bases lay between the germline ends. The CDR3 length is 13 residues. The CDR3, as DNA: TGTGCCAGCAGTTCCTCCTTTACTAGCGAGCAGTACTTC. It yields the protein CASSSSFTSEQYF.

This clonotype was seen many times. The chain has TRBV28 and TRBJ2-7, with a possible D match to TRBD2 (6 bases). Per the germline V gene, CDR1 is MDHEN and CDR2 is SYDVKM. The CDR3 totals 15 residues. V lost 5 bases and J 0 bases, leaving 14 bases between the germline ends. The CDR3 nucleotides read TGTGCCAGCAGTGCTGGAGCGGGTAGCTCCTACGAGCAGTACTTC. This codes for CASSAGAGSSYEQYF.

The sample holds a few counts of this clonotype. J is TRBJ1-6 and V is TRBV20-1; D gene uncertain. Trimming pared 4 bases from V and 4 bases from J, leaving 14 bases between. The germline V gene has CDR1 DFQATT and CDR2 SNEGSKA (reference sequence). CDR3 length: 15 residues. The CDR3 loop is CSAIRVTTYNSPLHF. CDR3 nucleotide sequence: TGCAGTGCTATCCGGGTTACCACTTATAATTCACCCCTCCACTTT.

V usage is TRBV9 and J usage is TRBJ2-5, with 7 bases lining up with TRBD2. CDR3 size: 17 residues. The germline V gene encodes CDR1 SGDLS and CDR2 YYNGEE. J was trimmed by 4 bases and V by 3 bases; bases with no gene match: 15. Here the CDR3 DNA reads TGTGCCAGCAGCGCCATCGGGGGGATGTCAGGGTCAGAGACCCAGTACTTC. Translated, it gives CASSAIGGMSGSETQYF.

This clonotype showed up just a few times. The V call is TRBV24-1, the J call TRBJ2-2, with 10 bases matching TRBD2. CDR1 and CDR2 (germline): KGHDR, SFDVKD. The J segment lost 6 bases and the V segment lost 5 bases, leaving 5 bases of the junction unmatched. This CDR3 contains 15 residues. CDR3 nucleotide sequence: TGTGCCACCAGTGTCCCTAGCGGGAGCCCCGGGGAGCTGTTTTTT. Encoded protein: CATSVPSGSPGELFF.

This clonotype was recorded a few times. The junction does not match germline at one end; this may be a read error. The gene calls are TRBV19 and TRBJ1-3; the D is unclear. CDR3 length equals 17 residues. Germline lookup yields CDR1 LNHDA and CDR2 SQIVND (reference sequence). The CDR3 coding sequence is TGTGCCAGTAGTCGAAAAACTCACCAAAGCTCTGGAAGCACCATATATTTT. It encodes CASSRKTHQSSGSTIYF.

This clonotype was recorded a few times. The chain employs TRBV2 and TRBJ1-4; D remains ambiguous. V was clipped by 4 bases and J by 8 bases, with 17 bases between them. The germline gives CDR1 SNHLY, CDR2 FYNNEI. The CDR3 contains 15 residues. The DNA for the CDR3 is TGTGCCAGCAGTGGAGGGAAGGGTCTGGGGGAAAAACTGTTTTTT. Translated: CASSGGKGLGEKLFF.

The chain combines TRBV9 with TRBJ2-3; 8 bases are shared with TRBD2. Per the germline V gene, CDR1 is SGDLS and CDR2 is YYNGEE. The CDR3 is made up of 14 amino acids. The V and J ends lost 7 bases and 3 bases, in that order; junction bases with no gene match: 7. The CDR3 region has the DNA TGTGCCAGCGGGCGACTAGCGAGGACAGATACGCAGTATTTT. It encodes CASGRLARTDTQYF.

The chain combines TRBV10-1 with TRBJ2-1; 12 bases map to TRBD2. The junction had 11 bases not matched to a gene; V was cut back by 2 bases and J by 12 bases. Germline V gives CDR1 WNHNN, CDR2 SYGVQD (reference sequence). The CDR3 runs to 16 residues. CDR3 in DNA: TGCGCCAGCAGTGAGGCAACTAGCGGGAGGTTCGGGGGGCAGTTCTTC. It codes for CASSEATSGRFGGQFF.

In its sample, this clonotype was seen a few times. For the CDR3, the DNA is TGTGCCAGCAGTGATTTCAGGGTCTACGAGCAGTACTTC. This codes for CASSDFRVYEQYF. V and J are TRBV2 and TRBJ2-7; D might be TRBD1 (5 bases). Per germline, CDR1 SNHLY and CDR2 FYNNEI. Trimming cost V 3 bases and J 3 bases, with 9 bases left between them. CDR3 length: 13 residues.

This clonotype occurred a few times. V and J are TRBV12-3 or TRBV12-4 and TRBJ2-3; possibly TRBD1 for D (6 bases). V lost 3 bases to trimming and J lost 2 bases, with 9 bases between them. The CDR3 contains 14 residues. CDR3 in DNA: TGTGCCAGCAGTTTTCAGGGACACACAGATACGCAGTATTTT. Protein product: CASSFQGHTDTQYF.

This clonotype was seen at least ten times. The chain employs TRBV3-1 and TRBJ2-7; unclear D gene. The CDR3 consists of 12 residues. CDR1 is LGHDT, CDR2 YNNKEL, per germline (reference sequence). The V and J ends lost 2 bases and 0 bases respectively, with 2 bases between them. CDR3 nucleotides: TGTGCCAGCAGCCAATTCTCCTACGAGCAGTACTTC. Its protein is CASSQFSYEQYF.

This clonotype was counted ten times or more. The V gene is TRBV6-1, the J gene TRBJ2-1; 8 bases are a match to TRBD2. CDR3 length equals 12 residues. Germline V lookup: CDR1 MNHNS, CDR2 SASEGT. CDR3 in DNA: TGTGCAGGTGCATCGGGAGGGGTTGAGCAGTTCTTC. This encodes CAGASGGVEQFF.

Ten or more counts support this clonotype. The germline gene is not matched at one end of the junction; a read error may be the cause. The chain employs TRBV5-1 and TRBJ2-1; D unresolved. Germline loops: CDR1 SGHRS, CDR2 YFSETQ. There are 12 residues in the CDR3. The CDR3 loop reads CASSFIYDEQFF. In DNA, the CDR3 is TGCGCCAGCAGCTTCATCTACGATGAGCAGTTCTTC.

On this clonotype itself: A far larger clone is one base from this, pointing to a likely read error. The chain recombines TRBV2 with TRBJ2-5, with 7 positions matching TRBD1. Trimming at V came to 5 bases and at J to 11 bases, leaving 20 bases not matched to a gene. The CDR3 sequence is 16 residues long. Germline CDR1 and CDR2: SNHLY and FYNNEI. CDR3 protein: CASSKGQVSSYNEQYF. The CDR3 nucleotides read TGTGCCAGCAGTAAAGGACAGGTTAGCTCCTACAATGAGCAGTACTTC.

This clonotype has at least ten counts. This sequence joins TRBV12-3 or TRBV12-4 and TRBJ1-1; no clear D gene. CDR3 size: 11 residues. Trimming took 3 bases from V and 4 from J, leaving 3 bases between them. The DNA of the CDR3 is TGTGCCAGCAGTTTGTCCACTGAAGCTTTCTTT. This translates into CASSLSTEAFF.

This clonotype was observed many times. The chain couples TRBV10-3 to TRBJ2-3; the D is unclear. V lost 7 bases to trimming and J lost 0 bases, with 8 bases between them. Germline V lookup: CDR1 ENHRY, CDR2 SYGVKD. The CDR3 is 13 residues long. In DNA, the CDR3 is TGTGCCATCACCATGGACAGCACAGATACGCAGTATTTT. As protein: CAITMDSTDTQYF.

The chain carries TRBV7-3 and TRBJ2-1; 7 nucleotides align to TRBD2. The CDR3 extends over 15 amino acids. Germline CDR1 and CDR2: SGHTA and FQGTGA. The V and J ends lost 6 bases and 2 bases, in that order; junction bases with no gene match: 7. CDR3 sequence: CASSLGLVAYNEQFF. CDR3 sequence (DNA): TGTGCCAGCAGTCTAGGACTAGTAGCCTACAATGAGCAGTTCTTC.

With respect to this clonotype: This may arise from a read error, as a much more abundant clone is one base away. This chain connects TRBV6-2 or TRBV6-3 to TRBJ2-1; D perhaps matches TRBD1 (5 bases). Trimming pared 8 bases from V and 10 bases from J, leaving 12 bases between. Germline CDR1 is MNHEY and CDR2 is SVGEGT. This CDR3 has 11 amino acids. The CDR3 sequence: CASAVGAEQFF. CDR3 coding DNA: TGTGCCAGCGCGGTTGGGGCCGAGCAGTTCTTC.